Each of the 18 T cell receptor beta chains below was sequenced from the same sample in a study of PD-L1 blockade in urothelial cancer. The method was immunoSEQ multiplex PCR; TCRdb's version includes in-frame clones alone and lacks a portion of them. Of about 82,000 clones in the sample, approximately 91% were seen once. Sequenced material: PBMCs, taken around atezolizumab (anti-PD-L1) treatment. The receptor set was obtained from a man in his fifties or sixties with urothelial cancer.

V gene TRBV29-1 combines with J gene TRBJ1-1; unclear D gene. Trimming shortened V by 4 bases and J by 0 bases, and 6 bases separated the two germline ends. Per germline, CDR1 SQVTM and CDR2 ANQGSEA. The CDR3 loop spans 12 amino acids. Written as DNA, the CDR3 is TGCAGCGTTGCCGGGTTGAACACTGAAGCTTTCTTT. Encoded protein: CSVAGLNTEAFF.

The chain carries TRBV29-1 and TRBJ2-3; 8 bases are shared with TRBD1. The CDR3 is 12 residues long. The germline V gene encodes CDR1 SQVTM and CDR2 ANQGSEA. V shed 7 bases, J shed 3 bases, and the junction held 3 bases outside the gene matches. This CDR3 is CSAGQGTDTQYF. CDR3 sequence (DNA): TGCAGCGCCGGACAGGGAACAGATACGCAGTATTTT.

The chain joins TRBV5-4 to TRBJ2-6; TRBD2 matches 7 bases. Germline-derived CDR1 and CDR2 are SGHNT and YYREEE (reference sequence). The CDR3 covers 16 residues. Unmatched junction bases numbered 3, after V lost 2 bases and J lost 1 base. The CDR3 sequence: CASSFREGSGANVLTF. CDR3 DNA sequence: TGTGCCAGCAGCTTCAGGGAGGGGTCTGGGGCCAACGTCCTGACTTTC.

This sequence joins TRBV4-2 and TRBJ2-5; 12 positions agree with TRBD1. Germline trimming cut 4 bases from V and 5 bases from J; bases unmatched to any gene: 8. Germline V gene lookup returns CDR1 LGHNA and CDR2 YNFKEQ. The CDR3 consists of 16 residues. The CDR3 region is CASSRQGTGGGETQYF. The CDR3 DNA is TGTGCCAGCAGCCGACAAGGGACAGGGGGCGGGGAGACCCAGTACTTC.

The genes are TRBV29-1 and TRBJ2-5; the match to TRBD2 covers 7 bases. Per germline, CDR1 SQVTM and CDR2 ANQGSEA. J was trimmed by 7 bases and V by 4 bases; bases with no gene match: 12. This CDR3 spans 14 amino acids. Here the CDR3 reads CSVVGRERIGTQYF. DNA of the CDR3: TGCAGCGTTGTGGGGCGGGAGAGGATTGGGACCCAGTACTTC. Supplemented by reference TRBV29-1 and TRBJ2-5, the full variable domain reads SAVISQKPSRDICQRGTSLTIQCQVDSQVTMMFWYRQQPGQSLTLIATANQGSEATYESGFVIDKFPISRPNLTFSTLTVSNMSPEDSSIYLCSVVGRERIGTQYFGPGTRLLVL.

The genes are TRBV6-4 and TRBJ2-3, with TRBD2 identical over 12 bases. Germline V gives CDR1 MRHNA, CDR2 SNTAGT. Unmatched junction bases numbered 0, after V lost 4 bases and J lost 4 bases. The CDR3 totals 14 residues. The CDR3 protein is CASSGTSGADTQYF. In DNA form, the CDR3 reads TGTGCCAGCAGTGGGACTAGCGGGGCAGATACGCAGTATTTT.

For the CDR3, the DNA is TGTGCCAGCAGCCAACGACATCTCGGTCCCTACGAGCAGTACTTC. Protein: CASSQRHLGPYEQYF. V usage is TRBV14 and J usage is TRBJ2-7; D is unclear. The CDR3 is made up of 15 amino acids. Trimming shortened V by 2 bases and J by 2 bases, and 13 bases separated the two germline ends. Per the germline V gene, CDR1 is SGHDN and CDR2 is FVKESK.

The rearrangement uses TRBV7-3 and TRBJ2-1, with 10 bases matching TRBD2. The trim removed 5 bases at V and 7 bases at J, leaving 14 bases unmatched. CDR1 is SGHTA, CDR2 FQGTGA, per germline. The CDR3 has 17 residues. The CDR3 nucleotides are TGTGCCAGCAGCCCCTTAGGTAGCGGGGGGATCCTAAATGAGCAGTTCTTC. Amino acid sequence: CASSPLGSGGILNEQFF.

To note about this clone: A read error may produce the germline difference seen at one junction end. The chain is built from TRBV19 and TRBJ2-1, with a possible D match to TRBD1 (6 bases). The germline CDR1 and CDR2 sequences are LNHDA and SQIVND (reference sequence). The length of the CDR3 is 13 residues. The CDR3 DNA follows: TGTGCCAGTAGTATAGACAGGACAGATCCTCCGCTCTTC. It specifies CASSIDRTDPPLF.

This chain links TRBV5-8 with TRBJ1-1; the match to TRBD1 covers 9 bases. CDR1 SGHTS and CDR2 YDEGEE come from the germline V gene. The CDR3 consists of 15 residues. The ends lost 4 bases at V and 0 bases at J; junction bases unmatched: 4. The CDR3 DNA follows: TGTGCCAGCAGCCCTGGACAGGGGATGAACACTGAAGCTTTCTTT. Translating it yields CASSPGQGMNTEAFF.

J is TRBJ2-7 and V is TRBV6-5; possibly TRBD2 for D (5 bases). CDR1 and CDR2 from the germline V gene are MNHEY and SVGAGI. V lost 2 bases and J lost 1, with 12 bases in between. The length of the CDR3 is 15 residues. The CDR3 DNA follows: TGTGCCAGCAGTTACCCGAGGAGGAGGTCCTACGAGCAGTACTTC. Translating gives CASSYPRRRSYEQYF.

This chain uses TRBV9 with TRBJ1-2, with D unresolved. Per the germline V gene, CDR1 is SGDLS and CDR2 is YYNGEE. V lost 0 bases to trimming and J lost 1 base, with 10 bases between them. CDR3 length equals 15 residues. The chain's CDR3 is CASSVDGRVNYGYTF. In DNA, the CDR3 is TGTGCCAGCAGCGTAGACGGGCGGGTTAACTATGGCTACACCTTC.

The chain recombines TRBV19 with TRBJ2-5; TRBD2 aligns across 9 bases. The germline gives CDR1 LNHDA, CDR2 SQIVND (reference sequence). This CDR3 is 16 amino acids long. Trimming at V came to 2 bases and at J to 5 bases, leaving 9 bases not matched to a gene. The CDR3 protein is CASSISIAGVGETQYF. The CDR3 nucleotides read TGTGCCAGTAGTATAAGTATAGCGGGAGTAGGGGAGACCCAGTACTTC.

The V call is TRBV28, the J call TRBJ1-1; TRBD1 is a possible D gene (6 bases). The germline gives CDR1 MDHEN, CDR2 SYDVKM. Trimming took off 5 bases at V and 1 base at J, with 20 bases between the two ends. This CDR3 region has 17 residues. CDR3 loop: CASSLTSGERGNTEAFF. In DNA, the CDR3 is TGTGCCAGCAGTCTTACCTCAGGGGAAAGGGGGAACACTGAAGCTTTCTTT.

The chain has TRBV9 and TRBJ2-2, with TRBD2 matching 8 bases. CDR1 SGDLS and CDR2 YYNGEE come from the germline V gene. CDR3 length equals 15 residues. V shed 0 bases and J 5 bases; nucleotides not matched to a gene: 3. The DNA for the CDR3 is TGTGCCAGCAGCGTAGCGGGGACTAGAACCGGGGAGCTGTTTTTT. Translated: CASSVAGTRTGELFF.

V gene TRBV7-9 combines with J gene TRBJ1-1; 7 bases match TRBD1. From germline, CDR1 is SEHNR and CDR2 FQNEAQ (reference sequence). The CDR3 runs 14 residues. V gave up 5 bases and J gave up 0 bases; unmatched junction bases: 3. The CDR3 reads CASSTGTVNTEAFF. The DNA for the CDR3 is TGTGCCAGCAGCACCGGGACAGTGAACACTGAAGCTTTCTTT.

The J gene is TRBJ2-5, the V gene TRBV2; 7 bases are a match to TRBD1. Germline V CDR1 and CDR2: SNHLY, FYNNEI. J was trimmed by 1 base and V by 6 bases; bases with no gene match: 5. The CDR3 totals 14 residues. The CDR3 DNA reads as TGTGCCAGCAGCCAAGGGACAGCCCAAGAGACCCAGTACTTC. Amino acid sequence: CASSQGTAQETQYF.

V is TRBV15 and J is TRBJ2-7; 7 nucleotides align to TRBD2. The CDR3 covers 15 residues. Germline-derived CDR1 and CDR2 are LNHNV and YYDKDF (reference sequence). With 6 bases clipped from V and 3 bases from J, the junction kept 11 bases outside the gene matches. The chain's CDR3 is CATSPDQRDGYEQYF. CDR3 coding DNA: TGTGCCACCAGTCCAGACCAGCGGGACGGCTACGAGCAGTACTTC.